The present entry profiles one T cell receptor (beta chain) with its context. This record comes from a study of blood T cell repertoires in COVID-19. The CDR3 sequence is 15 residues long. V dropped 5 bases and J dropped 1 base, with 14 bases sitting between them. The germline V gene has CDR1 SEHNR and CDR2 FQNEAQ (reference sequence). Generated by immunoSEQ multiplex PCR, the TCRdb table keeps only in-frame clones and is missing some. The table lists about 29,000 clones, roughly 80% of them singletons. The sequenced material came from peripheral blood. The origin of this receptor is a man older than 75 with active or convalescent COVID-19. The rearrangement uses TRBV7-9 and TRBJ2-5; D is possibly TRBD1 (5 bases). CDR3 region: CASSLLQGPQETQYF. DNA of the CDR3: TGTGCCAGCAGCCTTTTGCAGGGTCCCCAAGAGACCCAGTACTTC.